A selection of T cell receptor beta chains follows, all from one sample in a study of T cell changes during pregnancy in multiple sclerosis. Generated by immunoSEQ multiplex PCR, the TCRdb table keeps only in-frame clones and is missing some. This sample carries approximately 80,000 clones, over 80% of them seen once, and the ten largest clones take approximately 3.3%. Source: PBMCs, taken in the first trimester of pregnancy. Receptors were obtained from a female donor in good health, serving as a control in a pregnancy study. Some clones in this sample may be carry-over from other donors' samples. Both conserved end residues are part of each CDR3. The order of the fields is J gene, V gene, D gene, CDR3 protein, CDR3 DNA. A D gene is named only where the DNA matches it firmly.

J: TRBJ1-1; V: TRBV7-9; D: .; CDR3: CASSRAGGFTEAFF; DNA: TGTGCCAGCAGCCGGGCCGGGGGGTTCACTGAAGCTTTCTTT
J: TRBJ2-7; V: TRBV29-1; D: TRBD1; CDR3: CSVESRGRDYEQYF; DNA: TGCAGCGTTGAATCCAGGGGGCGCGACTACGAGCAGTACTTC
J: TRBJ2-7; V: TRBV27; D: TRBD1; CDR3: CASSRTGGRYEQYF; DNA: TGTGCCAGCAGTCGGACAGGGGGCAGGTACGAGCAGTACTTC
J: TRBJ1-4; V: TRBV30; D: TRBD1; CDR3: CAWKNGPETGVNEKLFF; DNA: TGTGCCTGGAAAAATGGGCCCGAGACAGGGGTTAATGAAAAACTGTTTTTT
J: TRBJ1-1; V: TRBV5-1; D: TRBD1; CDR3: CASTMGQGVAEAFF; DNA: TGCGCCAGCACGATGGGGCAGGGGGTCGCTGAAGCTTTCTTT
J: TRBJ2-7; V: TRBV28; D: .; CDR3: CASSLVTPYEQYF; DNA: TGTGCCAGCAGTTTGGTTACACCTTACGAGCAGTACTTC
J: TRBJ2-7; V: TRBV10-3; D: .; CDR3: CAIKPTDSYEQYF; DNA: TGTGCCATCAAGCCGACAGACTCCTACGAGCAGTACTTC
J: TRBJ2-1; V: TRBV2; D: TRBD2; CDR3: CASSVGSGGSPPRNEQFF; DNA: TGTGCCAGCAGTGTCGGTAGCGGGGGATCCCCCCCTCGGAATGAGCAGTTCTTC
J: TRBJ2-7; V: TRBV7-2; D: TRBD1; CDR3: CASSLGGQGYEQYF; DNA: TGTGCCAGCAGCTTAGGGGGACAGGGCTACGAGCAGTACTTC
J: TRBJ2-3; V: TRBV11-3; D: .; CDR3: CASSLAGGTDTQYF; DNA: TGTGCCAGCAGCTTAGCAGGGGGCACAGATACGCAGTATTTT
J: TRBJ2-7; V: TRBV2; D: .; CDR3: CASSGLANYEQYF; DNA: TGTGCCAGCAGTGGGCTAGCGAACTACGAGCAGTACTTC
J: TRBJ1-6; V: TRBV7-2; D: .; CDR3: CASSPRAGENSPLHF; DNA: TGTGCCAGCAGCCCGCGGGCGGGGGAGAATTCACCCCTCCACTTT
J: TRBJ1-2; V: TRBV5-1; D: .; CDR3: CASSLAGRGSSRSFYGYTF; DNA: TGCGCCAGCAGCTTGGCCGGGAGGGGCTCCTCACGCTCTTTCTATGGCTACACCTTC